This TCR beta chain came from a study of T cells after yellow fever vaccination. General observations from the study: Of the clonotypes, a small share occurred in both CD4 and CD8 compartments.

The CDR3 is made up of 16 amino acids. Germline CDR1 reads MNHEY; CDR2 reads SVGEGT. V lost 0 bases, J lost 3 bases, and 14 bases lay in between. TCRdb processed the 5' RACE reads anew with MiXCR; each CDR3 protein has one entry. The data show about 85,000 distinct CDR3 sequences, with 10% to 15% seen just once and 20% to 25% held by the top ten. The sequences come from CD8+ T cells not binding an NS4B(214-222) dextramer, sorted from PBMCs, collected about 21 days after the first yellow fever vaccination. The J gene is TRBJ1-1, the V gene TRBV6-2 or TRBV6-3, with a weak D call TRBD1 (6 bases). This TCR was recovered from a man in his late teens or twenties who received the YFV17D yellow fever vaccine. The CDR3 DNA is TGTGCCAGCAGTTACTCGATAGCTGCAGGGGACACTGAAGCTTTCTTT. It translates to CASSYSIAAGDTEAFF.